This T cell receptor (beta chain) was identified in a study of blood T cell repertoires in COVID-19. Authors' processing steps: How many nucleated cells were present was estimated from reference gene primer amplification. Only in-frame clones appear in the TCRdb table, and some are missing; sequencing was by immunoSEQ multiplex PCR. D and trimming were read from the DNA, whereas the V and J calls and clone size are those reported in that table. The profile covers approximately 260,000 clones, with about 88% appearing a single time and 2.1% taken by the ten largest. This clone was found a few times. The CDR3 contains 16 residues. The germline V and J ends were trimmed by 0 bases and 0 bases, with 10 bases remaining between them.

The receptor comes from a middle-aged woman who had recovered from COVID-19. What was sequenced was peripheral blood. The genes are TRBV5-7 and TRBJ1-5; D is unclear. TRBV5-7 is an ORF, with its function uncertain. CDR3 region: CASSLEGGRSNQPQHF. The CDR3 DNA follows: TGTGCCAGCAGCTTGGAGGGAGGGCGTAGCAATCAGCCCCAGCATTTT.